Below are 15 T cell receptor beta chains sequenced from a single sample in a study of T cell responses to AZD1222 COVID-19 vaccine. The data were produced by immunoSEQ multiplex PCR, yet TCRdb's version contains in-frame clones alone and is incomplete. The sample shows over 100,000 clones, more than 90% of them seen only once. Specimen: peripheral blood, collected on day 0 of AZD1222 vaccination. The receptor source for this set is an adult in good health.

The V call is TRBV7-2, the J call TRBJ1-3, with D unresolved. This CDR3 comprises 13 residues. Germline assignment: CDR1 SGHTA and CDR2 FQGNSA. Trimming removed 3 bases at V and 4 bases at J, with 7 bases between. This CDR3 reads CASSLGSGNTIYF. CDR3 in DNA: TGTGCCAGCAGCTTGGGGTCCGGAAACACCATATATTTT.

This sequence joins TRBV7-2 and TRBJ1-1, with 9 bases lining up with TRBD1. The junction had 5 bases not matched to a gene; V was cut back by 3 bases and J by 6 bases. The CDR3 totals 14 residues. Germline V lookup: CDR1 SGHTA, CDR2 FQGNSA. Here the CDR3 reads CASSFDRGAAEAFF. The CDR3 coding sequence is TGTGCCAGCAGCTTCGACAGGGGGGCGGCTGAAGCTTTCTTT.

The chain is built from TRBV28 and TRBJ1-3; D is perhaps TRBD1 (5 bases). This CDR3 is built from 11 residues. Trimming took 10 bases from V and 4 from J, leaving 8 bases between them. Germline-derived CDR1 and CDR2 are MDHEN and SYDVKM. CDR3 residues: CATHRGNTIYF. The CDR3 DNA reads as TGTGCCACCCACAGGGGAAACACCATATATTTT.

The J gene is TRBJ1-2, the V gene TRBV9, with D unresolved. V lost 2 bases and J lost 5, with 13 bases in between. CDR1 is SGDLS, CDR2 YYNGEE, per germline. This CDR3 is built from 14 residues. The CDR3 loop is CASSVDHSAYGYTF. CDR3 sequence (DNA): TGTGCCAGCAGCGTCGACCATTCAGCTTATGGCTACACCTTC. Drawing the rest from reference TRBV9 and TRBJ1-2, the complete variable domain is DSGVTQTPKHLITATGQRVTLRCSPRSGDLSVYWYQQSLDQGLQFLIQYYNGEERAKGNILERFSAQQFPDLHSELNLSSLELGDSALYFCASSVDHSAYGYTFGSGTRLTVV.

This sequence joins TRBV5-1 and TRBJ1-1; D ambiguous. The ends were cut back, 0 bases at V and 2 bases at J, with 8 bases in the middle. This CDR3 is 14 amino acids long. The germline CDR1 and CDR2 sequences are SGHRS and YFSETQ. In DNA, the CDR3 is TGCGCCAGCAGCTTGGCCTGGGGTAACACTGAAGCTTTCTTT. Amino acids: CASSLAWGNTEAFF.

Written as DNA, the CDR3 is TGTGCCAGCAGTACCCAGGGGGCGAGGACTGAAGCTTTCTTT. It translates to CASSTQGARTEAFF. The chain recombines TRBV2 with TRBJ1-1; 8 positions match TRBD1. This CDR3 spans 14 amino acids. V trimming: 5 bases; J trimming: 5 bases; junction bases outside the gene matches: 7. Germline V gene sequence: CDR1 SNHLY, CDR2 FYNNEI.

This rearrangement joins TRBV6-5 to TRBJ1-1; D gene uncertain. CDR3 size: 15 residues. The ends were cut back, 0 bases at V and 1 base at J, with 9 bases in the middle. Germline CDR1 and CDR2: MNHEY and SVGAGI. CDR3 DNA: TGTGCCAGCAGTTACTCTGGCAGAGCGAACACTGAAGCTTTCTTT. Translated: CASSYSGRANTEAFF.

There are a few counts of this clone. V usage is TRBV7-9 and J usage is TRBJ1-2; D not certain. Germline CDR1 SEHNR, CDR2 FQNEAQ (reference sequence). The CDR3 runs to 14 residues. With 5 bases removed from V and 4 bases from J, the gap between germline ends came to 14 bases. CDR3 sequence reads: CASSPKVESYGYTF. CDR3 DNA: TGTGCCAGCAGCCCGAAGGTGGAGAGCTATGGCTACACCTTC.

The chain joins TRBV15 to TRBJ1-1, with D hard to call. V lost 0 bases to trimming and J lost 3 bases, with 11 bases between them. The CDR3 length is 15 residues. Germline V lookup: CDR1 LNHNV, CDR2 YYDKDF (reference sequence). This CDR3 reads CATSRDGKRDTEAFF. The CDR3 DNA reads as TGTGCCACCAGCAGAGATGGGAAAAGGGACACTGAAGCTTTCTTT.

V gene TRBV7-2 combines with J gene TRBJ2-1; no firm D call. Germline V gives CDR1 SGHTA, CDR2 FQGNSA. Trimming cost V 1 base and J 3 bases, with 7 bases left between them. The CDR3 runs 14 residues. CDR3 nucleotides: TGTGCCAGCAGCTTAGAACAGCTCTACAATGAGCAGTTCTTC. Translating it yields CASSLEQLYNEQFF. Together with reference TRBV7-2 and TRBJ2-1, the CDR3 gives the full variable domain: GAGVSQSPSNKVTEKGKDVELRCDPISGHTALYWYRQSLGQGLEFLIYFQGNSAPDKSGLPSDRFSAERTGGSVSTLTIQRTQQEDSAVYLCASSLEQLYNEQFFGPGTRLTVL.

J is TRBJ2-4 and V is TRBV29-1; D gene uncertain. Deletions cut 0 bases from V and 2 bases from J, with 8 bases between. The CDR3 consists of 14 residues. Germline assignment: CDR1 SQVTM and CDR2 ANQGSEA. CDR3 amino acids: CSVEDPSTKNIQYF. The CDR3 DNA reads TGCAGCGTTGAAGATCCCAGTACCAAAAACATTCAGTACTTC.

The chain combines TRBV4-3 with TRBJ2-7; TRBD1 aligns across 9 bases. CDR1 and CDR2 from the germline V gene are LGHNA and YSLEER. This CDR3 comprises 17 residues. With V trimmed by 1 base and J by 0 bases, 7 bases remained unmatched. This CDR3 is CASSQVAGTGISYEQYF. CDR3 coding DNA: TGCGCCAGCAGCCAAGTAGCCGGGACAGGGATCTCCTACGAGCAGTACTTC.

The rearrangement joins TRBV7-9 to TRBJ1-1; a possible D gene is TRBD1 (5 bases). The CDR3 spans 15 residues. Germline V gene lookup returns CDR1 SEHNR and CDR2 FQNEAQ (reference sequence). Trimming took off 1 base at V and 2 bases at J, with 11 bases between the two ends. The CDR3 is CASSLVGTLNTEAFF. CDR3 coding DNA: TGTGCCAGCAGCTTAGTAGGGACGTTAAACACTGAAGCTTTCTTT. The variable domain in full, completed from reference TRBV7-9 and TRBJ1-1, reads DTGVSQNPRHKITKRGQNVTFRCDPISEHNRLYWYRQTLGQGPEFLTYFQNEAQLEKSRLLSDRFSAERPKGSFSTLEIQRTEQGDSAMYLCASSLVGTLNTEAFFGQGTRLTVV.

The chain has TRBV2 and TRBJ1-5; D is perhaps TRBD1 (6 bases). Germline V gene sequence: CDR1 SNHLY, CDR2 FYNNEI. The CDR3 is made up of 14 amino acids. The ends were cut back, 8 bases at V and 5 bases at J, with 16 bases in the middle. CDR3 protein: CASRTAYPDQPQHF. The CDR3 DNA is TGTGCCAGCCGGACAGCTTACCCCGATCAGCCCCAGCATTTT.

The chain joins TRBV2 to TRBJ1-2; a possible D gene is TRBD1 (5 bases). There are 14 residues in the CDR3. Trimming left V 5 bases short and J 2 bases short, with 12 bases between. Germline CDR1 and CDR2: SNHLY and FYNNEI. In nucleotides, the CDR3 is TGTGCCAGCAGTACCGGGACGGGGAACTATGGCTACACCTTC. Translation gives CASSTGTGNYGYTF.